The 21 T cell receptor beta chains presented below share a single source sample, sequenced in a study of blood T cell repertoires in COVID-19 (dated by TCRdb to the early 2020s). Library prep was done by the immunoSEQ multiplex PCR assay. The table was pulled from immuneACCESS by TCRdb, which kept in-frame rearrangements only. Such tables lose some clones; where checked, under half of the loss comes from unresolved V genes, and the rest has no known cause. A total of about 250,000 clones appear in this sample, around 81% of them only once. 15% to 19% of the sample is taken by the ten largest. The sample taken for sequencing was peripheral blood. The receptors originated from a person aged 65 to 85 with COVID-19, enrolled during active disease.

A few counts support this clone. CDR3 sequence: CASRGLLNTGELFF. CDR3 bases: TGTGCCAGCAGAGGACTATTAAACACCGGGGAGCTGTTTTTT. The chain carries TRBV6-5 and TRBJ2-2, with D perhaps TRBD2 (6 bases). The CDR3 loop spans 14 amino acids. CDR1 MNHEY and CDR2 SVGAGI come from the germline V gene. V was clipped by 6 bases and J by 2 bases, with 10 bases between them.

The chain is built from TRBV5-6 and TRBJ1-2, with D possibly matching TRBD1 (5 bases). The CDR3 runs 15 residues. Germline V gene sequence: CDR1 SGHDT, CDR2 YYEEEE. The V end lost 3 bases, the J end lost 3 bases, and 15 bases lay between the germline ends. The CDR3 region is CASSWGLRLYYGYTF. In DNA, the CDR3 is TGTGCCAGCAGCTGGGGACTGAGGTTGTACTATGGCTACACCTTC.

CDR3 in DNA: TGTGCCAGCAGCCAAGAGGGGACAGGGACAACGAACACCGGGGAGCTGTTTTTT. Translated: CASSQEGTGTTNTGELFF. The V gene is TRBV4-2, the J gene TRBJ2-2; 9 positions agree with TRBD1. The V and J ends lost 0 bases and 0 bases, in that order; junction bases with no gene match: 5. Germline CDR1 LGHNA, CDR2 YNFKEQ. This CDR3 has 18 amino acids.

The chain is built from TRBV9 and TRBJ2-7; maybe TRBD1 (6 bases). Per germline, CDR1 SGDLS and CDR2 YYNGEE. CDR3 length: 15 amino acids. The germline V and J ends were trimmed by 3 bases and 5 bases, with 18 bases remaining between them. The CDR3 loop is CASSATTGILHEQYF. The DNA for the CDR3 is TGTGCCAGCAGCGCCACCACAGGGATCCTCCACGAGCAGTACTTC.

The V call is TRBV5-1, the J call TRBJ2-2; possible D gene TRBD1, 5 bases. V lost 0 bases to trimming and J lost 2 bases, with 14 bases between them. Germline V CDR1 and CDR2: SGHRS, YFSETQ. This CDR3 contains 17 residues. The CDR3 bases are TGCGCCAGCAGCTTGGCAGGGCCCGACCTTAACACCGGGGAGCTGTTTTTT. This codes for CASSLAGPDLNTGELFF.

The V and J genes are TRBV18 and TRBJ1-1; tentative D call: TRBD1 (5 bases). The CDR3 is 15 residues long. V dropped 3 bases and J dropped 0 bases, with 11 bases sitting between them. Germline assignment: CDR1 KGHSH and CDR2 LQKENI. CDR3 DNA sequence: TGTGCCAGCTCACCGCCACGGGGGATGAACACTGAAGCTTTCTTT. This encodes CASSPPRGMNTEAFF.

The chain couples TRBV28 to TRBJ2-3, with D tentatively TRBD1 (5 bases). V lost 3 bases, J lost 0 bases, and 10 bases lay in between. Germline assignment: CDR1 MDHEN and CDR2 SYDVKM. The CDR3 consists of 15 residues. CDR3 region: CASSLGPSSTDTQYF. The CDR3, as DNA: TGTGCCAGCAGTTTGGGGCCCTCTAGCACAGATACGCAGTATTTT.

The chain joins TRBV7-2 to TRBJ2-5; the match to TRBD1 covers 7 bases. The V segment lost 1 base and the J segment 5 bases; nucleotides outside the gene matches: 7. The germline CDR1 and CDR2 sequences are SGHTA and FQGNSA. The CDR3 contains 15 residues. The CDR3 spells CASSLVRGRTETQYF. DNA for the CDR3: TGTGCCAGCAGCTTAGTGAGGGGGCGCACGGAGACCCAGTACTTC.

CDR3 sequence reads: CARQGQGVREQYF. Written as DNA, the CDR3 is TGTGCCAGACAGGGACAGGGGGTTCGCGAGCAGTACTTC. V is TRBV2 and J is TRBJ2-7, with 11 bases fitting TRBD1. V dropped 9 bases and J dropped 6; count of bases not matched to a gene: 7. The CDR3 contains 13 residues. In germline, CDR1 is SNHLY, CDR2 FYNNEI.

This sequence joins TRBV28 and TRBJ2-2; tentatively, D is TRBD1 (6 bases). The CDR3 sequence is 14 residues long. Trimming took 6 bases from V and 7 from J, leaving 15 bases between them. CDR1 and CDR2 (germline): MDHEN, SYDVKM. CDR3 sequence reads: CASRFTGTNGELFF. CDR3 bases: TGTGCCAGCAGGTTTACAGGGACGAACGGGGAGCTGTTTTTT.

The chain employs TRBV19 and TRBJ1-4, with D tentatively TRBD1 (6 bases). Germline assignment: CDR1 LNHDA and CDR2 SQIVND (reference sequence). The CDR3 covers 13 residues. The V end was cut by 9 bases, the J end by 7 bases, with 15 bases between. CDR3 bases: TGTGCCAGCAGCAACAGGGATGGTGAAAAACTGTTTTTT. This codes for CASSNRDGEKLFF.

The chain has TRBV7-9 and TRBJ2-1; the match to TRBD2 covers 15 bases. CDR1 and CDR2 from the germline V gene are SEHNR and FQNEAQ (reference sequence). J lost 7 bases, V lost 5 bases, and 3 bases had no gene match. The CDR3 is 15 residues long. DNA of the CDR3: TGTGCCAGCAGCCGCGGACTAGCGGGAGGGAATGAGCAGTTCTTC. Its protein product is CASSRGLAGGNEQFF.

This chain links TRBV24-1 with TRBJ2-6; D uncertain. Trimming pared 3 bases from V and 2 bases from J, leaving 16 bases between. Germline V CDR1 and CDR2: KGHDR, SFDVKD. This CDR3 has 18 residues. The CDR3 nucleotides read TGTGCCACCAGTGATCCCTACAGTTTGGGCGCTGGGGCCAACGTCCTGACTTTC. It encodes CATSDPYSLGAGANVLTF.

V usage is TRBV5-1 and J usage is TRBJ1-1; 8 nucleotides line up with TRBD1. Germline CDR1 is SGHRS and CDR2 is YFSETQ. The V gene end was trimmed by 7 bases and the J gene end by 4 bases; junction bases not matched to a gene: 6. The CDR3 is 13 amino acids. The CDR3 spells CASGGQGGTEAFF. The CDR3 coding sequence is TGCGCCAGCGGCGGACAGGGCGGCACTGAAGCTTTCTTT.

The rearrangement joins TRBV24-1 to TRBJ1-4; 7 bases align to TRBD1. Germline CDR1 and CDR2: KGHDR and SFDVKD. The CDR3 length is 19 residues. The J segment lost 0 bases and the V segment lost 5 bases, leaving 14 bases of the junction unmatched. For the CDR3, the DNA is TGTGCCACCAGTGCTCCCGGGACAGAAGTTCATGCAACTAATGAAAAACTGTTTTTT. This encodes CATSAPGTEVHATNEKLFF.

This clone appeared once. The CDR3 protein is CSVEGEGFLGNEQFF. DNA for the CDR3: TGCAGCGTTGAAGGGGAGGGGTTCTTGGGGAATGAGCAGTTCTTC. The V call is TRBV29-1, the J call TRBJ2-1, with TRBD2 identical over 7 bases. Losses at the gene ends were 1 base for V and 7 bases for J; bases not matched to a gene: 10. Germline CDR1 is SQVTM and CDR2 is ANQGSEA. This CDR3 has 15 residues.

This clone was recorded many times. V gene TRBV19 combines with J gene TRBJ1-2; 9 nucleotides line up with TRBD1. This CDR3 is built from 14 residues. The V gene's germline CDR1 is LNHDA and CDR2 SQIVND (reference sequence). The V and J ends lost 5 bases and 5 bases, in that order; junction bases with no gene match: 6. CDR3 sequence: CASSPDRGFYGYTF. As DNA, the CDR3 is TGTGCCAGTAGTCCGGACAGGGGATTTTATGGCTACACCTTC.

The CDR3 nucleotides are TGTGCCAGCGGGGGGACCTCCTATAATTCACCCCTCCACTTT. This codes for CASGGTSYNSPLHF. The chain joins TRBV5-4 to TRBJ1-6; a possible D gene is TRBD1 (5 bases). The V end was cut by 7 bases, the J end by 0 bases, with 8 bases between. The CDR3 has 14 residues. The germline CDR1 and CDR2 sequences are SGHNT and YYREEE (reference sequence).

The chain employs TRBV10-3 and TRBJ2-2; a possible D gene is TRBD2 (5 bases). The CDR3 consists of 15 residues. The V end lost 6 bases, the J end lost 2 bases, and 13 bases lay between the germline ends. Germline-derived CDR1 and CDR2 are ENHRY and SYGVKD. CDR3 DNA: TGTGCCATCAGAGAACCGACGGGAAACACCGGGGAGCTGTTTTTT. Residues: CAIREPTGNTGELFF.

The genes are TRBV6-1 and TRBJ2-5; D unresolved. Germline CDR1 is MNHNS and CDR2 is SASEGT. The CDR3 spans 14 residues. V dropped 2 bases and J dropped 5 bases, with 12 bases sitting between them. The CDR3 DNA reads TGTGCCAGCAGTGAACCCCCCAGGTACGAGACCCAGTACTTC. This codes for CASSEPPRYETQYF.

This chain uses TRBV7-2 with TRBJ1-3; no clear D gene. V lost 5 bases, J lost 3 bases, and 23 bases lay in between. The length of the CDR3 is 18 residues. Looked up from germline, CDR1 is SGHTA and CDR2 is FQGNSA. CDR3 region: CASSTRGVGDPGGNTIYF. DNA of the CDR3: TGTGCCAGCAGCACACGCGGGGTGGGCGACCCGGGTGGAAACACCATATATTTT.